These 11 T cell receptor beta chains came from one sample sequenced in a study of blood T cell repertoires in COVID-19. The table came from immunoSEQ multiplex PCR; TCRdb's copy has only in-frame clones and leaves some out. Of 90,000 to 120,000 clones in the sample, approximately 86% were seen once. Sequences were obtained from peripheral blood. The receptors shown here come from a woman aged 55-70 years with acute or convalescent COVID-19.

The gene calls are TRBV5-1 and TRBJ2-5; TRBD2 matches 8 bases. This CDR3 has 16 amino acids. Germline V gives CDR1 SGHRS, CDR2 YFSETQ. Losses at the gene ends were 4 bases for V and 3 bases for J; bases not matched to a gene: 11. In nucleotides, the CDR3 is TGCGCCAGCAGCCGGGGGGGAGCGGGAGTCGAAGAGACCCAGTACTTC. Protein: CASSRGGAGVEETQYF.

The chain employs TRBV6-5 and TRBJ2-6, with D perhaps TRBD1 (5 bases). V lost 7 bases to trimming and J lost 5 bases, with 9 bases between them. The CDR3 is 13 amino acids. Germline CDR1 is MNHEY and CDR2 is SVGAGI. This CDR3 reads CASKGLWANVLTF. The CDR3 DNA reads TGTGCCAGCAAGGGGCTCTGGGCCAACGTCCTGACTTTC.

The chain links TRBV5-1 to TRBJ1-1, with 8 bases identical to TRBD1. With 2 bases clipped from V and 8 bases from J, the junction kept 11 bases outside the gene matches. This CDR3 is built from 15 residues. CDR1 and CDR2 (germline): SGHRS, YFSETQ. CDR3 coding DNA: TGCGCCAGCAGCTTCCGAGGGGGACAGGCCGAAGAAGCTTTCTTT. Protein sequence: CASSFRGGQAEEAFF.

The chain carries TRBV9 and TRBJ1-1; 7 bases line up with TRBD1. The trim removed 3 bases at V and 7 bases at J, leaving 3 bases unmatched. In germline, CDR1 is SGDLS, CDR2 YYNGEE. The CDR3 consists of 12 residues. Here the CDR3 DNA reads TGTGCCAGCAGCGGGGACAGCAATGAAGCTTTCTTT. Its protein product is CASSGDSNEAFF.

The chain uses TRBV10-3 and TRBJ1-5; unclear D gene. Germline lookup yields CDR1 ENHRY and CDR2 SYGVKD. This CDR3 spans 14 amino acids. Trimming cost V 2 bases and J 7 bases, with 12 bases left between them. CDR3 loop: CAISEGQYQQPQHF. In DNA, the CDR3 is TGTGCCATCAGTGAGGGGCAGTATCAACAGCCCCAGCATTTT.

The chain joins TRBV9 to TRBJ2-3; D call uncertain. With 4 bases removed from V and 2 bases from J, the gap between germline ends came to 11 bases. The CDR3 loop spans 14 amino acids. Germline lookup yields CDR1 SGDLS and CDR2 YYNGEE. CDR3 bases: TGTGCCAGCAGCCACGATGGCCTCACAGATACGCAGTATTTT. Protein: CASSHDGLTDTQYF.

This clone was picked up a small number of times. V usage is TRBV24-1 and J usage is TRBJ2-1; D is undetermined. V was shortened by 0 bases and J by 3 bases, with 17 bases between the two germline ends. CDR3 length equals 18 residues. Germline-derived CDR1 and CDR2 are KGHDR and SFDVKD. DNA for the CDR3: TGTGCCACCAGTGATTTGAAGGCACCGGGTGGGTTCTACAATGAGCAGTTCTTC. It encodes CATSDLKAPGGFYNEQFF.

The V and J genes are TRBV5-4 and TRBJ2-5, with 9 bases lining up with TRBD1. CDR1 SGHNT and CDR2 YYREEE come from the germline V gene (reference sequence). Losses at the gene ends were 4 bases for V and 5 bases for J; bases not matched to a gene: 12. The CDR3 is 16 amino acids. The CDR3 DNA reads as TGTGCCAGCAGCCATCCGGGACAGGGTTTTTGGGAGACCCAGTACTTC. Protein sequence: CASSHPGQGFWETQYF.

V gene TRBV5-1 combines with J gene TRBJ1-1; 9 nucleotides align to TRBD1. The J segment lost 1 base and the V segment lost 4 bases, leaving 5 bases of the junction unmatched. The CDR3 is 15 amino acids. CDR1 SGHRS and CDR2 YFSETQ come from the germline V gene. CDR3 sequence (DNA): TGCGCCAGCAGCAACGGACAGGGGCGGAACACTGAAGCTTTCTTT. Translated, it gives CASSNGQGRNTEAFF.

V usage is TRBV14 and J usage is TRBJ2-1; 10 bases line up with TRBD2. This CDR3 contains 15 residues. Germline CDR1 SGHDN, CDR2 FVKESK. Losses at the gene ends were 0 bases for V and 8 bases for J; bases not matched to a gene: 4. CDR3 sequence reads: CASSQDPGLADEQFF. The DNA of the CDR3 is TGTGCCAGCAGCCAAGATCCCGGACTAGCGGATGAGCAGTTCTTC.

The chain recombines TRBV18 with TRBJ2-2; D ambiguous. The CDR3 runs to 12 residues. V was trimmed by 4 bases and J by 5 bases, leaving 5 bases between them. The germline V gene encodes CDR1 KGHSH and CDR2 LQKENI. CDR3 sequence (DNA): TGTGCCAGCTCACGAGATACCGGGGAGCTGTTTTTT. The encoded protein is CASSRDTGELFF.